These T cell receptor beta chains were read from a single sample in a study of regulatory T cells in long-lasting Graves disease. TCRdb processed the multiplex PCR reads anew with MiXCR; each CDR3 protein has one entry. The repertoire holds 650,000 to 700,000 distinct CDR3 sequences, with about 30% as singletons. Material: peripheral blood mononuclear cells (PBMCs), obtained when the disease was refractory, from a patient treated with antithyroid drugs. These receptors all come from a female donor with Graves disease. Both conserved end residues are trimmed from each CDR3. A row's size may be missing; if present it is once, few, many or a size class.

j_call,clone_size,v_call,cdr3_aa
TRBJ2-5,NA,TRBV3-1,ASSHVLETQY
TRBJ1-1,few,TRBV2,ASRLDRGLETEAF
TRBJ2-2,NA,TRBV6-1,ASYESAGENTGELF
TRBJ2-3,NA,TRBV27,ASSPTWTIYGDTQY
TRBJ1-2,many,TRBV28,ASSLVQGYGYT
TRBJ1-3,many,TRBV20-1,SAPQDSSGNTIY
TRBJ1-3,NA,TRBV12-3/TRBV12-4,ASRLETGGNTIY
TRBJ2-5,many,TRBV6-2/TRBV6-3,ASSYSAGIQETQY
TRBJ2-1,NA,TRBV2,ASSQLAGGTEQF
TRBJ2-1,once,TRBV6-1,ASNTVLIDEQF